What follows describes a single TCR beta chain. The record originates from a study of blood T cell repertoires in COVID-19. Study-wide background: Donors in the United States, Italy and Spain gave samples during acute or convalescent COVID-19. In each case, the material was cDNA or gDNA derived from T cells, B-cell-depleted T cells, or PBMCs.

The cohort comprised adults aged 18 to 89 years residing in about two dozen US areas. Original methodology: Using reference gene primer amplification, nucleated cell counts were estimated. Assay used: immunoSEQ multiplex PCR; TCRdb lists only in-frame clones, some missing. The V and J calls and clone size come from that table; D and trimming were worked out from the DNA. The data show about 320,000 clones, with more than 90% seen just once and about 4% held by the top ten. Germline lookup yields CDR1 MNHEY and CDR2 SVGAGI. The CDR3 length is 15 residues. The ends lost 6 bases at V and 7 bases at J; junction bases unmatched: 5.

The J gene is TRBJ1-6, the V gene TRBV6-5; TRBD1 agrees at 11 bases. The receptor was isolated from a woman aged 25 to 39 who had been exposed to COVID-19. The sequencing sample was made of PBMCs or T cells enriched from blood (not recorded which). CDR3 DNA sequence: TGTGCCAGCAGCTCCGGGGACAGGGGGAATTCACCCCTCCACTTT. Translated, it gives CASSSGDRGNSPLHF.